A single sample gave rise to the 31 T cell receptor beta chains below, sequenced in a study of T cells in localized non-small cell lung cancer. TCRdb keeps only in-frame clones here, not all; method: immunoSEQ multiplex PCR. The data contain approximately 60,000 clones, roughly 90% of them singletons. The sample in question was peripheral blood, obtained before any cancer treatment. The origin of the receptors is a woman aged 40 to 75 with stage I lung adenocarcinoma.

The rearrangement joins TRBV6-1 to TRBJ1-2; maybe TRBD1 (6 bases). The germline gives CDR1 MNHNS, CDR2 SASEGT. The CDR3 is 15 amino acids. V was cut by 1 base and J by 4 bases, with 13 bases left in between. The CDR3 loop reads CASSEDLGGGYGYTF. The CDR3 region has the DNA TGTGCCAGCAGTGAAGACTTGGGAGGGGGCTATGGCTACACCTTC.

The chain uses TRBV11-3 and TRBJ2-2; 8 bases match TRBD2. J gave up 1 base and V 7 bases, and 8 bases lay outside the gene matches. Looked up from germline, CDR1 is SGHNT and CDR2 is YENEEA. CDR3 size: 16 residues. CDR3: CASNTGGRLNTGELFF. CDR3 in DNA: TGTGCCAGCAACACGGGGGGGCGTTTGAACACCGGGGAGCTGTTTTTT.

The chain combines TRBV7-9 with TRBJ1-1, with D hard to call. Germline V lookup: CDR1 SEHNR, CDR2 FQNEAQ (reference sequence). CDR3 length equals 13 residues. Deletions cut 5 bases from V and 0 bases from J, with 7 bases between. The CDR3 nucleotides are TGTGCCAGCAGCGGACGGCTGAACACTGAAGCTTTCTTT. Translation: CASSGRLNTEAFF.

This clone was picked up a small number of times. The chain has TRBV30 and TRBJ1-4; the D gene is possibly TRBD1 (6 bases). CDR1 and CDR2 from the germline V gene are GTSNPN and SVGIG (reference sequence). The ends were cut back, 0 bases at V and 0 bases at J, with 11 bases in the middle. This CDR3 region has 16 residues. CDR3 protein: CAWSVPGHATNEKLFF. CDR3 DNA: TGTGCCTGGAGTGTCCCGGGACATGCAACTAATGAAAAACTGTTTTTT.

The rearrangement joins TRBV7-3 to TRBJ1-1, with 7 positions matching TRBD1. The CDR3 runs to 13 residues. V shed 5 bases and J 6 bases; nucleotides not matched to a gene: 6. CDR1 and CDR2 (germline): SGHTA, FQGTGA. CDR3 residues: CASSPGGTAEAFF. The CDR3 DNA follows: TGTGCCAGCAGCCCAGGGGGGACCGCTGAAGCTTTCTTT. Full variable domain (outside the CDR3, taken from reference TRBV7-3 and TRBJ1-1): GAGVSQTPSNKVTEKGKYVELRCDPISGHTALYWYRQSLGQGPEFLIYFQGTGAADDSGLPNDRFFAVRPEGSVSTLKIQRTERGDSAVYLCASSPGGTAEAFFGQGTRLTVV.

V is TRBV7-3 and J is TRBJ1-1; D uncertain. V lost 0 bases and J 1 base, leaving 6 bases between the germline ends. Germline CDR1 and CDR2: SGHTA and FQGTGA. The CDR3 extends over 14 amino acids. CDR3 sequence reads: CASSLTHRNTEAFF. The CDR3 coding sequence is TGTGCCAGCAGCTTAACGCACAGGAACACTGAAGCTTTCTTT.

The count of this clone is one. The gene calls are TRBV5-6 and TRBJ1-5; D might be TRBD1 (6 bases). This CDR3 contains 15 residues. Trimming stripped 1 base from V and 4 bases from J, with 12 bases between. CDR1 and CDR2 (germline): SGHDT, YYEEEE. CDR3: CASSLSQGTNQPQHF. The CDR3 region has the DNA TGTGCCAGCAGCTTGAGTCAGGGGACAAATCAGCCCCAGCATTTT.

This sequence joins TRBV11-2 and TRBJ1-2; 12 positions agree with TRBD1. The germline CDR1 and CDR2 sequences are SGHAT and FQNNGV. V lost 5 bases, J lost 10 bases, and 11 bases stayed unmatched. The CDR3 is 15 amino acids. CDR3 loop: CASSIYRDRGPDYTF. The DNA for the CDR3 is TGTGCCAGCAGCATTTACCGGGACAGGGGGCCAGACTACACCTTC.

This chain uses TRBV5-1 with TRBJ2-3; no reliable D call. The germline V and J ends were trimmed by 4 bases and 6 bases, with 12 bases remaining between them. The length of the CDR3 is 13 residues. CDR1 is SGHRS, CDR2 YFSETQ, per germline. CDR3 nucleotide sequence: TGCGCCAGCAGCCGTCTAGGACGGGATACGCAGTATTTT. This translates into CASSRLGRDTQYF. Looking up the rest from reference TRBV5-1 and TRBJ2-3 gives the full variable domain: KAGVTQTPRYLIKTRGQQVTLSCSPISGHRSVSWYQQTPGQGLQFLFEYFSETQRNKGNFPGRFSGRQFSNSRSEMNVSTLELGDSALYLCASSRLGRDTQYFGPGTRLTVL.

This chain links TRBV18 with TRBJ1-3; 7 bases are shared with TRBD1. The ends lost 5 bases at V and 7 bases at J; junction bases unmatched: 11. In germline, CDR1 is KGHSH, CDR2 LQKENI. The CDR3 runs 15 residues. Written as DNA, the CDR3 is TGTGCCAGCTCAGATCAGGGGGGCGCCTGGAACACCATATATTTT. It yields the protein CASSDQGGAWNTIYF.

The gene calls are TRBV25-1 and TRBJ1-2, with D unclear. The V and J ends lost 3 bases and 7 bases respectively, with 12 bases between them. The germline CDR1 and CDR2 sequences are MGHDK and SYGVNS. This CDR3 spans 13 amino acids. The CDR3 reads CASSDDKLLGYTF. The CDR3 bases are TGTGCCAGCAGTGATGACAAGTTACTTGGCTACACCTTC.

The chain carries TRBV18 and TRBJ1-1, with 7 nucleotides matching TRBD1. Germline V gene data show CDR1 as KGHSH and CDR2 as LQKENI. J lost 7 bases, V lost 3 bases, and 8 bases had no gene match. There are 14 residues in the CDR3. The CDR3 coding sequence is TGTGCCAGCTCACCCGGTCTCCGACAGGGTGAAGCTTTCTTT. As protein: CASSPGLRQGEAFF.

The chain links TRBV27 to TRBJ2-1; no definite D call. Germline loops: CDR1 MNHEY, CDR2 SMNVEV (reference sequence). V was shortened by 3 bases and J by 0 bases, with 3 bases between the two germline ends. The CDR3 contains 13 residues. CDR3 in amino acids: CASSLSSYNEQFF. The CDR3 DNA reads as TGTGCCAGCAGTTTGAGCTCCTACAATGAGCAGTTCTTC.

The chain couples TRBV11-2 to TRBJ2-7; TRBD2 agrees at 7 bases. CDR1 SGHAT and CDR2 FQNNGV come from the germline V gene. J was trimmed by 1 base and V by 0 bases; bases with no gene match: 3. The CDR3 contains 15 residues. CDR3 in DNA: TGTGCCAGCAGCTTAGACGGGAGGCCTTCCTACGAGCAGTACTTC. Its translation is CASSLDGRPSYEQYF.

The rearrangement uses TRBV6-5 and TRBJ2-3; the D is unclear. CDR3 size: 13 residues. Trimming removed 6 bases from V and 2 bases from J, with 9 bases in between. Germline CDR1 and CDR2: MNHEY and SVGAGI. This chain's CDR3 is CASSQVDTDTQYF. The CDR3 region has the DNA TGTGCCAGCAGCCAAGTAGACACAGATACGCAGTATTTT.

This chain uses TRBV4-1 with TRBJ2-5; D not certain. This CDR3 is 14 amino acids long. V lost 3 bases to trimming and J lost 1 base, with 9 bases between them. Germline-derived CDR1 and CDR2 are MGHRA and YSYEKL. The DNA of the CDR3 is TGCGCCAGCAGCCACCCCGATCGCCAAGAGACCCAGTACTTC. Its translation: CASSHPDRQETQYF.

DNA of the CDR3: TGCGCCAGCAGCCAGCGGGCGGGACAGAAAGATGGCTACACCTTC. Protein: CASSQRAGQKDGYTF. The rearrangement joins TRBV5-1 to TRBJ1-2; 7 bases are shared with TRBD1. Trimming removed 4 bases from V and 6 bases from J; junction bases left unmatched: 12. CDR3 length: 15 amino acids. From germline, CDR1 is SGHRS and CDR2 YFSETQ.

The J gene is TRBJ2-2, the V gene TRBV18; the D is unclear. The germline V gene encodes CDR1 KGHSH and CDR2 LQKENI. The germline V and J ends were trimmed by 2 bases and 0 bases, with 10 bases remaining between them. The CDR3 length is 16 residues. Here the CDR3 reads CASSPVRESNTGELFF. CDR3 nucleotide sequence: TGTGCCAGCTCACCAGTAAGGGAATCGAACACCGGGGAGCTGTTTTTT.

The chain has TRBV18 and TRBJ1-3; no firm D call. Trimming took off 5 bases at V and 2 bases at J, with 7 bases between the two ends. This CDR3 is built from 13 residues. Per germline, CDR1 KGHSH and CDR2 LQKENI. For the CDR3, the DNA is TGTGCCAGCTCAGGGGAGCCTGGAAACACCATATATTTT. The encoded protein is CASSGEPGNTIYF.

CDR3 residues: CASSRGGTQETQYF. CDR3 DNA: TGTGCCAGCAGTAGGGGCGGCACCCAAGAGACCCAGTACTTC. The chain couples TRBV25-1 to TRBJ2-5; D might be TRBD1 (5 bases). Per germline, CDR1 MGHDK and CDR2 SYGVNS. The CDR3 extends over 14 amino acids. The ends were cut back, 5 bases at V and 1 base at J, with 11 bases in the middle.

V gene TRBV15 combines with J gene TRBJ1-2, with 8 bases identical to TRBD1. V gave up 5 bases and J gave up 2 bases; unmatched junction bases: 7. Germline CDR1 and CDR2: LNHNV and YYDKDF (reference sequence). The CDR3 runs 15 residues. CDR3 sequence reads: CATSFRTGRNYGYTF. The CDR3 DNA follows: TGTGCCACCAGCTTTCGGACAGGGCGGAACTATGGCTACACCTTC.

The CDR3 spells CASSYGAGGEQFF. The CDR3 nucleotides are TGTGCCAGCAGTTACGGGGCCGGGGGTGAGCAGTTCTTC. The chain recombines TRBV6-5 with TRBJ2-1; a possible D gene is TRBD2 (6 bases). The CDR3 is 13 residues long. Germline CDR1 MNHEY, CDR2 SVGAGI. With 2 bases removed from V and 9 bases from J, the gap between germline ends came to 11 bases.

As concerns this clone: Germline and junction disagree at one end, which may indicate a read error. V gene TRBV28 combines with J gene TRBJ1-1; D possibly corresponds to TRBD1 (6 bases). From germline, CDR1 is MDHEN and CDR2 SYDVKM. The CDR3 runs 13 residues. CDR3 coding DNA: TGCGCCTCAACCAGGGGCACTAACACTGAAGCTTTCTTT. The encoded protein is CASTRGTNTEAFF.

This chain joins TRBV11-3 and TRBJ1-1, with D tentatively TRBD1 (5 bases). This CDR3 region has 16 residues. Germline values: CDR1 SGHNT, CDR2 YENEEA. Trimming pared 5 bases from V and 0 bases from J, leaving 16 bases between. CDR3 in DNA: TGTGCCAGCAGCCGACGAGGAGGGGCGATGAACACTGAAGCTTTCTTT. This translates into CASSRRGGAMNTEAFF.

V gene TRBV29-1 combines with J gene TRBJ2-5, with 10 positions matching TRBD2. V gave up 5 bases and J gave up 4 bases; unmatched junction bases: 7. Germline V lookup: CDR1 SQVTM, CDR2 ANQGSEA. The CDR3 is 14 amino acids. CDR3 region: CSVLPRTSGETQYF. The CDR3 coding sequence is TGCAGCGTTCTTCCTCGGACTAGCGGAGAGACCCAGTACTTC.

The rearrangement joins TRBV9 to TRBJ2-1, with D possibly matching TRBD2 (6 bases). The germline CDR1 and CDR2 sequences are SGDLS and YYNGEE. V lost 3 bases to trimming and J lost 4 bases, with 14 bases between them. The CDR3 extends over 15 amino acids. CDR3 bases: TGTGCCAGCAGCGAGGGGACTGGCCTATACAATGAGCAGTTCTTC. Translating it yields CASSEGTGLYNEQFF.

V and J are TRBV5-1 and TRBJ2-7; TRBD1 or TRBD2 may be the D gene (6 bases each). In germline, CDR1 is SGHRS, CDR2 YFSETQ. The CDR3 covers 14 residues. Trimming removed 2 bases from V and 6 bases from J, with 15 bases in between. Here the CDR3 reads CASSFGGPRGEQYF. DNA of the CDR3: TGCGCCAGCAGCTTTGGGGGGCCAAGAGGCGAGCAGTACTTC.

The chain couples TRBV19 to TRBJ1-1; a possible D gene is TRBD1 (5 bases). The CDR3 is 13 amino acids. The ends were cut back, 3 bases at V and 5 bases at J, with 10 bases in the middle. Looked up from germline, CDR1 is LNHDA and CDR2 is SQIVND (reference sequence). This CDR3 reads CASSMGVRTEAFF. The CDR3 DNA reads as TGTGCCAGTAGTATGGGGGTAAGGACTGAAGCTTTCTTT.

A note on this clone: At one of its ends the junction is not consistent with the germline gene, which may arise from a read error. CDR3 sequence: CASSEGQGSNTEAFF. The DNA of the CDR3 is TGTGCCAGCAGCGAAGGGCAGGGTAGCAACACTGAAGCTTTCTTT. The chain joins TRBV2 to TRBJ1-1; maybe TRBD1 (5 bases). The CDR3 sequence is 15 residues long. Germline lookup yields CDR1 SNHLY and CDR2 FYNNEI.

This rearrangement joins TRBV2 to TRBJ2-1, with a weak D call TRBD1 (6 bases). This CDR3 region has 15 residues. V lost 7 bases and J 0 bases, leaving 13 bases between the germline ends. Germline CDR1 SNHLY, CDR2 FYNNEI. In DNA, the CDR3 is TGTGCCAGCACAAAGGACAGTTCCTCCTACAATGAGCAGTTCTTC. Translation: CASTKDSSSYNEQFF.

This chain joins TRBV19 and TRBJ2-7; TRBD1 might be the D (6 bases). CDR1 LNHDA and CDR2 SQIVND come from the germline V gene (reference sequence). V was cut by 3 bases and J by 3 bases, with 9 bases left in between. This CDR3 is 13 amino acids long. Written as DNA, the CDR3 is TGTGCCAGTAGTATGGGGGCGGGCTACGAGCAGTACTTC. Residues: CASSMGAGYEQYF.